The present T cell receptor (beta chain) was sequenced within a study of T-cell reconstitution after alpha-beta-depleted transplantation in children (dated by TCRdb to the mid-2010s). Concerning the study at large: T-cell immune reconstitution after TCRalphabeta/CD19-depleted allogeneic hematopoietic cell transplantation in children was quantitatively tracked in the study by means of TCR repertoire profiling.

This clonotype was counted a few times. No antigen is known for it. Per-base qualities were not stored, and no clone one base away is much larger. Counted from cysteine to phenylalanine, this CDR3 has 15 amino acids. The entry retains the CDR3 DNA only, 45 bases that are in frame from base 1. Trimming at the junction amounts to 2 bases on V and 9 bases on J, and the germline ends lie 17 bases apart. CDR1 and CDR2 (MNHEY, SVGAGI) derive from the germline V gene. Library creation used PCR. Sequenced using an Illumina HiSeq 2500. TCR libraries were prepared with molecular barcoding, using unique molecular identifiers to normalize TCRbeta repertoire quantification. TCRdb applied fastp at Q25 and MiXCR to the public reads, then kept only in-frame beta chains. Rows matching on CDR3 protein sequence are summarized as one entry with the most common DNA and genes. For this sample there are fewer than 400,000 distinct CDR3 sequences; around 21% appear just once. Of the sample, 3% to 4% falls within the top ten clones.

The sequencing used PBMCs from the stem cell graft donor, collected from the stem cell graft. The sequence joins TRBV6-5 to TRBJ2-1; TRBD2 is a possible D gene, resting on 5 matching bases. The receptor was isolated from a human donor who donated a stem cell graft to a child with acute myeloid leukemia. The CDR3 region has the sequence CASSYAWGVNTEQFF. The DNA sequence is as follows: TGTGCCAGCAGTTACGCGTGGGGAGTCAACACTGAGCAGTTCTTC.